This entry is about one TCR beta chain. What it recognizes is unknown. The V segment lost 5 bases and the J segment 10 bases; nucleotides outside the gene matches: 5. Germline CDR1 reads SNHLY; CDR2 reads FYNNEI. The CDR3 runs to 12 residues. Moderate-to-severe activity, CAS at least 3, NOSPECS at least 4 and duration under 3 months characterized donors with ophthalmopathy. This entry belongs to a study of Graves' ophthalmopathy and Graves' hyperthyroidism. Amplification from RNA transcripts yielded the TCR beta CDR3 regions. First-round RT-PCR with HTBI primers preceded a second-round multiplex PCR. TCRdb reanalysed the multiplex PCR reads using MiXCR and keeps one entry per CDR3 protein. The sample carries about 740,000 distinct CDR3 sequences, 40% recorded once. Whole-study findings and limits: Appearing in blood as well were most expanded thyroid clonotypes above 0.001 frequency.

The sample comprised peripheral blood. The chain has TRBV2 and TRBJ2-1; 7 bases agree with TRBD1. The TCR sequence derives from an adult man with Graves' ophthalmopathy. CDR3 in DNA: TGTGCCAGCAGTACCCCGGGACAGGAGCAGTTCTTC. It translates to CASSTPGQEQFF.